These T cell receptor beta chains were read from a single sample in a study of OX40 agonist ivuxolimab in advanced cancers. Clones were read by immunoSEQ multiplex PCR, and TCRdb kept only the in-frame ones, dropping some. The profile shows over 30,000 clones, roughly 85% of them singletons. Sequences were derived from CD4+ or CD8+ T cells sorted from blood, sampled in a trial of the OX40 agonist ivuxolimab. Receptor source: an adult with an advanced solid tumor such as melanoma, head and neck, liver or kidney cancer. CDR3s include the opening cysteine and the closing phenylalanine or tryptophan. The order of the fields is clone size, D gene, J gene, V gene, CDR3 protein, CDR3 DNA. D genes are given only for firm matches. Clone size is shown for a subset of rows, as once, few, many or a class of expanded clone.

once,.,TRBJ1-2,TRBV4-1,CASSQVTPGDYGYTF,TGCGCCAGCAGCCAAGTTACACCGGGGGACTATGGCTACACCTTC
.,.,TRBJ1-2,TRBV7-8,CASSLSHGYTF,TGTGCCAGCAGCTTAAGTCACGGCTACACCTTC
once,.,TRBJ2-5,TRBV7-9,CASSLLVNVQETQYF,TGTGCCAGCAGCTTATTGGTAAACGTCCAAGAGACCCAGTACTTC
.,.,TRBJ2-7,TRBV29-1,CSVFAYEQYF,TGCAGCGTTTTTGCATACGAGCAGTACTTC
.,.,TRBJ2-3,TRBV7-9,CASSSTLLAFLGDTQYF,TGTGCCAGCAGCTCCACCCTACTCGCTTTCCTCGGAGATACGCAGTATTTT
.,TRBD1,TRBJ1-2,TRBV15,CATSDRRGYTF,TGTGCCACCTCGGACAGGCGGGGCTACACCTTC
.,.,TRBJ2-2,TRBV14,CASSHLPPKNTGELFF,TGTGCCAGCAGCCATCTACCTCCTAAGAACACCGGGGAGCTGTTTTTT
.,.,TRBJ2-7,TRBV28,CASSFSAESSYEQYF,TGTGCCAGCAGTTTTTCAGCAGAAAGCTCCTACGAGCAGTACTTC
.,TRBD1,TRBJ1-2,TRBV6-1,CASSYRGEGYGYTF,TGTGCCAGCAGCTACAGGGGTGAGGGCTATGGCTACACCTTC
once,.,TRBJ2-7,TRBV2,CASSGVDTYEQYF,TGTGCCAGCAGTGGGGTGGATACCTACGAGCAGTACTTC
.,.,TRBJ1-1,TRBV27,CASSKGGTEAFF,TGTGCCAGCAGTAAAGGGGGGACTGAAGCTTTCTTT
.,.,TRBJ1-5,TRBV6-5,CASKLGASNQPQHF,TGTGCCAGCAAACTAGGAGCAAGCAATCAGCCCCAGCATTTT
.,.,TRBJ2-1,TRBV9,CASSPPPGSVHEQFF,TGTGCCAGCAGCCCACCCCCTGGCAGCGTCCATGAGCAGTTCTTC
.,.,TRBJ1-1,TRBV30,CAWSAGGQTEAFF,TGTGCCTGGAGTGCGGGGGGGCAAACTGAAGCTTTCTTT
.,.,TRBJ2-1,TRBV30,CAWSVQDYEQFF,TGTGCCTGGAGTGTACAAGACTATGAGCAGTTCTTC
.,.,TRBJ1-6,TRBV7-2,CASSVARELRSPLHF,TGTGCCAGCAGCGTCGCCAGGGAGCTCCGATCACCCCTCCACTTT
.,.,TRBJ1-5,TRBV7-9,CASSLQGFNQPQHF,TGTGCCAGCAGCTTACAGGGTTTCAATCAGCCCCAGCATTTT